This T cell receptor beta chain was documented in a study of human T cells and chemical hapten exposure. Study context: From small differences in pooled library volume came most of the variation in per-sample TCR yields.

The library labeled individual cDNA molecules by adding unique molecular identifiers to them. TCRdb processed the RACE reads anew with MiXCR; each CDR3 protein has one entry. This repertoire shows 65,000 to 95,000 distinct CDR3 sequences, around 9.4% found once; its top ten account for 1.5% to 2%. Between the trimmed V and J ends, which lost 5 bases and 5 bases, there was a span of 17 bases. This CDR3 has 15 amino acids. Many counts were recorded for this clonotype. Its antigen is as yet unknown. As for time point: healthy volunteer bleed at 6 weeks. Researchers extracted total RNA from unfractionated whole blood. The study, taken as a whole, reports: High-frequency TCRs, those above 1 in 1000, stayed the same after DPC sensitization.

The clonotype was recovered from a female donor in good health. Some clones in this sample may be carry-over from other donors' samples. The chain combines TRBV12-3 or TRBV12-4 with TRBJ2-3; the D gene is possibly TRBD1 (6 bases). Input material: whole blood. DNA for the CDR3: TGTGCCAGCAGTCTCATACAGGGTCGACAAGATACGCAGTATTTT. Translating it yields CASSLIQGRQDTQYF.